This T cell receptor (beta chain) stems from a study of control samples from healthy donors and cancer patients. Only in-frame clones appear in the TCRdb table, and some are missing; sequencing was by immunoSEQ multiplex PCR. In the table there are 98,000 or so clones, 82% of which are singletons. Sequencing was carried out using blood. This receptor was taken from a man aged 55 to 69 in good health.

CDR3 protein: CASSFSPLDEQYF. The CDR3 DNA sequence: TGTGCCAGCAGCTTCAGCCCCCTGGACGAGCAGTACTTC. The V gene is TRBV11-1, the J gene TRBJ2-7; no reliable D call. CDR1 is SGHAT and CDR2 is FQDESV in the germline V gene (reference sequence). Trimming cost V 3 bases and J 5 bases, with 11 bases left between them. The CDR3 covers 13 residues.